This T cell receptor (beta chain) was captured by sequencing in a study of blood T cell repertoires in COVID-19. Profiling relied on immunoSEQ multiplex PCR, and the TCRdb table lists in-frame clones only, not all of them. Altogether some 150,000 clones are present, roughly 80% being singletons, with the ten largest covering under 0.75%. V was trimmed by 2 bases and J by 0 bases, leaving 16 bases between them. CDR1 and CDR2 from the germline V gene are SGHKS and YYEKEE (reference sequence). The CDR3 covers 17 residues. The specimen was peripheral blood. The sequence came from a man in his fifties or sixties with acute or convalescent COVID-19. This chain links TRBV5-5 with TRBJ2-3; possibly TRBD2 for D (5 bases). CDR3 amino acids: CASSFPRGRLSTDTQYF. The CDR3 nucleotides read TGTGCCAGCAGCTTCCCTCGCGGGCGACTTAGCACAGATACGCAGTATTTT.